This T cell receptor beta chain came from a study of T cells in Graves' hyperthyroidism and ophthalmopathy (dated by TCRdb to about 2019). Background for the entire study: Peripheral blood samples were taken at the time of initial diagnosis, prior to any treatment. To identify distinguishing TCR V-J signatures, a discovery cohort of about 100 patients was used, comprising approximately 40 with Graves' ophthalmopathy and around 60 with stable Graves' hyperthyroidism. Whether ophthalmopathy could be predicted prospectively was tested in an independent validation cohort made up of roughly 19 hyperthyroidism patients plus 17 patients who later progressed to ophthalmopathy. The 90 or so discovery patients were randomly split 7:3 into training and test sets. In addition, the study compared T-cell repertoires in thyroid tissue and in blood from several Graves' hyperthyroidism patients. After sampling, hyperthyroidism patients received methimazole starting at 30 mg daily, and ophthalmopathy patients received high-dose intravenous methylprednisolone. TCR Vbeta CDR3 sequencing of some 140 peripheral blood samples (roughly 41 ophthalmopathy, around 80 hyperthyroidism and approximately 17 progressor patients) is reported in the paper. Overall study results and their limits: No statistical method was used to fix the sample size in advance, and group allocation was not hidden from the investigators. A model built on a 13 V-J signature distinguished ophthalmopathy from stable hyperthyroidism, reaching about 89% sensitivity and around 81% specificity in cross-validation and 80%/75% in testing. In validation, progression to ophthalmopathy was predicted by the model with about 70% sensitivity and around 75% specificity, a median of roughly 6 months before onset. Blood samples also contained most of the expanded thyroid clonotypes (frequency above 0.001), which suggests that blood repertoires may reflect thyroid immune responses.

The sample holds many counts of this clonotype. The target of this receptor is not known. Base qualities are not recorded, but no much larger clone differs from it by a single base. Ophthalmopathy patients had moderately to severely active disease, with a Clinical Activity Score of 3 or more, a NOSPECS grade of 4 or more, and a disease duration of less than 3 months. Patients with uncontrolled infections, other autoimmune diseases, pregnancy or lactation were excluded. Diagnoses relied on clinical symptoms, serum thyroxine and TRAb, thyroid ultrasound and orbital computed tomography. Ficoll-Paque density gradient centrifugation was used to isolate PBMCs from 9.5 to 10 ml of fresh peripheral blood. Total RNA was extracted using Trizol reagent, and RNA quality was assessed on an Agilent 2100 Bioanalyzer. The TCR beta CDR3 regions were amplified from RNA transcripts. The TCR CDR3 was subjected to a first round of RT-PCR using the HTBI primer set and the Qiagen OneStep RT-PCR kit. A second multiplex PCR round built the libraries, followed by size selection and purification. Paired-end sequencing of the libraries was performed with 100 bp reads on an Illumina HiSeq2000. In the original analysis: SOAPnuke was used to process the raw data, throwing out any read that contained adapters or uncalled bases, had a mean Phred below 15, or lacked an exact constant-primer or identifier match. COPE v1.2.5 was used to merge high-quality paired reads, and clonotypes were defined as unique nucleotide sequences. MiTCR v1.1 was used to align clonotypes to the IMGT TRBV, TRBD and TRBJ reference segments. The analysis was restricted to V-J combinations with a frequency above 0.0001, which together covered 99% to 99.2% of the repertoires. A TCS score was defined as the ratio between F50 (clonal expansion) and ExV (chaos), using BLOSUM62-based TCRdist between CDR3 peptides within each V-J. Welch's t-statistics and random forest reduced 500 to 650 V-J features to about 12, which were used in a naive Bayes classifier (R e1071). TCRdb handled the public reads itself, with Q25 trimming in fastp and clone calling in MiXCR, and kept productive beta chains. Each entry is one CDR3 protein sequence, shown with its most common DNA and genes. Here the V and J calls rest on TCRdb's processing, not on the authors' analysis. A total of approximately 300,000 distinct CDR3 sequences appear in this sample, over 15% of them only once. The top ten clonotypes cover over 45% of the sample.

The TCR sequence derives from a woman aged 55-70 years with Graves' ophthalmopathy. What was sequenced was blood.

The DNA is TGTGCCAGCAGCAACAACCCCGCCCTAGATACGCAGTATTTT. Its translation is CASSNNPALDTQYF. In this chain, TRBV7-2 is recombined with TRBJ2-3; no D gene call is confident. V is shortened by 5 bases, J by 5 bases, and the region joining them spans 14 bases. Sequences SGHTA (CDR1) and FQGNSA (CDR2) are obtained from the germline V gene. The CDR3 numbers 14 residues from cysteine through phenylalanine. Left in the record is the CDR3 DNA by itself, 42 bases read in frame from the first base.